The clone carrying this T cell receptor (beta chain) appeared a few times. The time point denotes: pre-sensitization, week 0. Treatment: therapeutic diphenylcyclopropenone sensitization with weekly scalp DPC. Blood draws came before every patch-test application. Unfractionated whole blood was the source from which total RNA was extracted. The data derive from a study of human T cells and chemical hapten exposure. Study in general: Patch testing was performed with 0.01% DPC on the upper back, with reading at 6 days.

TCRdb independently ran MiXCR on the RACE reads; one entry per CDR3 protein. The table includes 180,000 or so distinct CDR3 sequences, approximately 29% detected once. This TCR was sampled from a woman aged 25 to 45 with alopecia areata. Some clones in this sample may be carry-over from other donors' samples. Here the sequenced sample was whole blood, taken in connection with sensitization to the hapten diphenylcyclopropenone (DPC).

CDR3 bases: TGTGCCAGCAGCTCGGGTTCGGGGTCGAGGAGCACAGATACGCAGTATTTT. Its translation is CASSSGSGSRSTDTQYF. The chain recombines TRBV7-3 with TRBJ2-3, with D possibly TRBD2 on 5 matching bases. With 4 bases removed from V and 0 bases from J, the gap between germline ends came to 17 bases. Germline CDR1 and CDR2: SGHTA and FQGTGA. The CDR3 contains 17 residues.